The 20 T cell receptor beta chains presented below share a single source sample, sequenced in a study of cytomegalovirus exposure and HLA in healthy donors. A multiplex PCR was run with 60 Vbeta primers and 13 Jbeta primers. Here immunoSEQ multiplex PCR was the method, and the copy in TCRdb shows in-frame clones only, minus some. In the table there are approximately 140,000 clones, roughly 80% of which are singletons. Sequencing used PBMCs. Receptor source: a female donor in good health and CMV-seronegative.

This sequence joins TRBV14 and TRBJ2-3; D remains unclear. This CDR3 has 17 amino acids. CDR1 is SGHDN, CDR2 FVKESK, per germline. With 0 bases removed from V and 2 bases from J, the gap between germline ends came to 15 bases. In DNA form, the CDR3 reads TGTGCCAGCAGCCAAGACGATTCCCCCCAAGCCACAGATACGCAGTATTTT. This translates into CASSQDDSPQATDTQYF.

The chain is built from TRBV29-1 and TRBJ2-3; D is perhaps TRBD2 (6 bases). Germline CDR1 and CDR2: SQVTM and ANQGSEA. The CDR3 extends over 12 amino acids. V was cut by 4 bases and J by 1 base, with 6 bases left in between. The CDR3 sequence: CSVGRGTDTQYF. DNA for the CDR3: TGCAGCGTTGGGAGGGGCACAGATACGCAGTATTTT.

The gene calls are TRBV7-3 and TRBJ2-2; 8 bases agree with TRBD2. Trimming at V came to 0 bases and at J to 7 bases, leaving 7 bases not matched to a gene. This CDR3 has 16 residues. Per the germline V gene, CDR1 is SGHTA and CDR2 is FQGTGA. CDR3 amino acids: CASSLTPSGSHGELFF. As DNA, the CDR3 is TGTGCCAGCAGCTTAACGCCAAGCGGGAGCCACGGGGAGCTGTTTTTT.

This clone showed up just a few times. The rearrangement joins TRBV6-6 to TRBJ1-5; no clear D gene. The length of the CDR3 is 13 residues. The ends were cut back, 7 bases at V and 4 bases at J, with 11 bases in the middle. Germline CDR1 MNHNY, CDR2 SVGAGI (reference sequence). CDR3 sequence: CASIRSENQPQHF. DNA of the CDR3: TGTGCCAGCATTAGATCCGAGAATCAGCCCCAGCATTTT.

The chain combines TRBV9 with TRBJ1-4; D unresolved. Trimming stripped 3 bases from V and 5 bases from J, with 14 bases between. The CDR3 contains 15 residues. Germline CDR1 reads SGDLS; CDR2 reads YYNGEE. In DNA form, the CDR3 reads TGTGCCAGCAGCGAATCCGGGTCCAAAAATGAAAAACTGTTTTTT. It is translated as CASSESGSKNEKLFF.

This clone was counted once. This chain links TRBV7-8 with TRBJ1-2, with D hard to call. Trimming removed 0 bases from V and 3 bases from J, with 8 bases in between. CDR3 length equals 14 residues. CDR1 is SGHVS, CDR2 FQNEAQ, per germline. For the CDR3, the DNA is TGTGCCAGCAGCTTAGCGCAGGCCTACTATGGCTACACCTTC. It translates to CASSLAQAYYGYTF.

This clone showed up just a few times. The rearrangement links TRBV6-6 to TRBJ1-1, with D tentatively TRBD1 (6 bases). V lost 5 bases, J lost 1 base, and 8 bases lay in between. This CDR3 has 13 amino acids. Germline-derived CDR1 and CDR2 are MNHNY and SVGAGI (reference sequence). The DNA of the CDR3 is TGTGCCAGCAGTACGACAGGGAACACTGAAGCTTTCTTT. It is translated as CASSTTGNTEAFF.

The chain recombines TRBV6-1 with TRBJ2-5; 9 bases fit TRBD1. The J segment lost 6 bases and the V segment lost 4 bases, leaving 9 bases of the junction unmatched. The V gene's germline CDR1 is MNHNS and CDR2 SASEGT. There are 15 residues in the CDR3. The CDR3 region has the DNA TGTGCCAGCAGTGCTATAACAGGGGGCGGGAAGACCCAGTACTTC. The encoded protein is CASSAITGGGKTQYF.

The chain links TRBV5-1 to TRBJ2-5; 10 bases line up with TRBD2. The last part of the DNA fits TRBJ2-7 better; the J call may be wrong. Per the germline V gene, CDR1 is SGHRS and CDR2 is YFSETQ. The length of the CDR3 is 16 residues. This chain's CDR3 is CASSAIAGGRTYEQYF. The DNA of the CDR3 is TGCGCCAGCAGCGCTATAGCGGGAGGACGTACCTACGAGCAGTACTTC.

This chain joins TRBV19 and TRBJ1-1, with 9 positions matching TRBD1. Looked up from germline, CDR1 is LNHDA and CDR2 is SQIVND (reference sequence). The CDR3 loop spans 16 amino acids. The V and J ends lost 7 bases and 4 bases, in that order; junction bases with no gene match: 13. The CDR3 DNA follows: TGTGCCAGTATCCTTCACAGGGGGCATCACGGCACTGAAGCTTTCTTT. Its protein product is CASILHRGHHGTEAFF.

The genes are TRBV6-5 and TRBJ1-2; D is unresolved. Trimming removed 6 bases from V and 3 bases from J, with 8 bases in between. The length of the CDR3 is 12 residues. Germline CDR1 and CDR2: MNHEY and SVGAGI. The CDR3 protein is CASREYDYGYTF. In DNA, the CDR3 is TGTGCCAGCAGGGAGTACGACTATGGCTACACCTTC.

The V and J genes are TRBV7-8 and TRBJ1-2; D is uncertain. Trimming shortened V by 5 bases and J by 8 bases, and 18 bases separated the two germline ends. CDR1 and CDR2 (germline): SGHVS, FQNEAQ. This CDR3 spans 14 amino acids. CDR3 residues: CASSLDMLVVGYTF. The CDR3 DNA is TGTGCCAGCAGCCTTGACATGCTGGTTGTGGGCTACACCTTC.

The V and J genes are TRBV5-1 and TRBJ1-3; D might be TRBD1 (6 bases). Germline CDR1 and CDR2: SGHRS and YFSETQ. The CDR3 runs to 14 residues. V gave up 6 bases and J gave up 2 bases, with 12 bases separating them. The CDR3 here is CASMGGATGNTIYF. The CDR3 coding sequence is TGCGCCAGCATGGGGGGGGCAACTGGAAACACCATATATTTT.

V gene TRBV5-1 combines with J gene TRBJ2-1, with a tentative D call TRBD1 (6 bases). Between the trimmed V and J ends, which lost 0 bases and 7 bases, there was a span of 11 bases. Per germline, CDR1 SGHRS and CDR2 YFSETQ. This CDR3 has 14 residues. CDR3 nucleotide sequence: TGCGCCAGCAGCTTGGAGCAGGGGATTAATGAGCAGTTCTTC. This translates into CASSLEQGINEQFF.

This clone has only one observation. The V gene is TRBV2, the J gene TRBJ2-5; perhaps TRBD1 as D (5 bases). This CDR3 is built from 13 residues. V was trimmed by 4 bases and J by 3 bases, leaving 9 bases between them. The germline gives CDR1 SNHLY, CDR2 FYNNEI. CDR3 nucleotides: TGTGCCAGCAGTGTGGGCAGGGAAGAGACCCAGTACTTC. The encoded protein is CASSVGREETQYF.

The rearrangement links TRBV10-3 to TRBJ2-7; 7 bases fit TRBD1. This CDR3 spans 13 amino acids. V trimming: 3 bases; J trimming: 2 bases; junction bases outside the gene matches: 1. Germline V lookup: CDR1 ENHRY, CDR2 SYGVKD. DNA for the CDR3: TGTGCCATCAGTGAACAGGGGCCCTACGAGCAGTACTTC. As protein: CAISEQGPYEQYF.

The J gene is TRBJ2-1, the V gene TRBV10-1, with 8 positions matching TRBD1. J gave up 10 bases and V 0 bases, and 8 bases lay outside the gene matches. Germline CDR1 and CDR2: WNHNN and SYGVQD (reference sequence). This CDR3 is 15 amino acids long. The CDR3 nucleotides are TGCGCCAGCAGTGAGTCTTCGGGACAGGATACCGAGCAGTTCTTC. Amino acids: CASSESSGQDTEQFF.

J is TRBJ1-3 and V is TRBV19; unclear D gene. Germline V gives CDR1 LNHDA, CDR2 SQIVND (reference sequence). This CDR3 is built from 15 residues. V was shortened by 5 bases and J by 0 bases, with 11 bases between the two germline ends. The CDR3 region has the DNA TGTGCCAGTAGTGTAGGCAGTCACTCTGGAAACACCATATATTTT. Amino acid sequence: CASSVGSHSGNTIYF. Variable domain in full (rest from reference TRBV19 and TRBJ1-3): DGGITQSPKYLFRKEGQNVTLSCEQNLNHDAMYWYRQDPGQGLRLIYYSQIVNDFQKGDIAEGYSVSREKKESFPLTVTSAQKNPTAFYLCASSVGSHSGNTIYFGEGSWLTVV.

This sequence joins TRBV13 and TRBJ1-6, with D possibly TRBD1 on 6 matching bases. The CDR3 contains 17 residues. CDR1 PRHDT and CDR2 FYEKMQ come from the germline V gene (reference sequence). V lost 4 bases and J 5 bases, leaving 18 bases between the germline ends. CDR3 protein: CASSSLAGQSDNSPLHF. CDR3 coding DNA: TGTGCCAGCAGCTCCCTCGCAGGACAGTCAGATAATTCACCCCTCCACTTT.

The chain employs TRBV16 and TRBJ1-1; 7 bases are shared with TRBD1. With 5 bases clipped from V and 5 bases from J, the junction kept 14 bases outside the gene matches. Germline V gene sequence: CDR1 KGHSY, CDR2 FQNENV. The CDR3 covers 16 residues. The DNA of the CDR3 is TGTGCCAGCAGCGAGGAGACAGGGTTCGGTGGGACTGAAGCTTTCTTT. Translating gives CASSEETGFGGTEAFF.